These 26 T cell receptor beta chains share one sample of origin, sequenced in a study of cytomegalovirus exposure and HLA in healthy donors. 60 Vbeta and 13 Jbeta primers were used in PCR. Profiled with immunoSEQ multiplex PCR; TCRdb holds only in-frame clones, not every one. The sample includes roughly 180,000 clones, 76% of them seen just once. The sample consisted of PBMCs. Receptors originate from a man between 18 and 29 years old in good health and CMV-seronegative.

The chain joins TRBV5-4 to TRBJ1-1, with D uncertain. V lost 4 bases and J 5 bases, leaving 15 bases between the germline ends. CDR3 size: 14 residues. The germline V gene encodes CDR1 SGHNT and CDR2 YYREEE (reference sequence). CDR3 sequence reads: CASSQTSPGTEAFF. Here the CDR3 DNA reads TGTGCCAGCAGCCAGACATCTCCGGGGACTGAAGCTTTCTTT.

The CDR3 loop reads CASSEAWIQGAIQGTEYF. CDR3 sequence (DNA): TGTGCCAGCAGTGAAGCGTGGATACAGGGGGCTATTCAAGGCACGGAGTATTTT. This chain connects TRBV2 to TRBJ2-3; 9 bases map to TRBD1. Germline values: CDR1 SNHLY, CDR2 FYNNEI. V dropped 0 bases and J dropped 13; count of bases not matched to a gene: 20. This CDR3 has 18 amino acids. The complete variable domain, with remaining parts taken from reference TRBV2 and TRBJ2-3, reads EPEVTQTPSHQVTQMGQEVILRCVPISNHLYFYWYRQILGQKVEFLVSFYNNEISEKSEIFDDQFSVERPDGSNFTLKIRSTKLEDSAMYFCASSEAWIQGAIQGTEYFGPGTRLTVL.

The V call is TRBV18, the J call TRBJ1-5, with D maybe TRBD1 (5 bases). CDR1 and CDR2 from the germline V gene are KGHSH and LQKENI. This CDR3 is built from 15 residues. Deletions cut 1 base from V and 9 bases from J, with 16 bases between. For the CDR3, the DNA is TGTGCCAGCTCACCACAAACGGGGGGTGGGTTGCCCCAGCATTTT. It translates to CASSPQTGGGLPQHF.

J is TRBJ2-7 and V is TRBV11-3, with 7 bases matching TRBD2. V dropped 3 bases and J dropped 2; count of bases not matched to a gene: 7. The length of the CDR3 is 15 residues. Germline CDR1 reads SGHNT; CDR2 reads YENEEA. The CDR3 DNA is TGTGCCAGCAGCTTTGCTAGCGGCCCGGCCTACGAGCAGTACTTC. As protein: CASSFASGPAYEQYF.

The chain joins TRBV6-6 to TRBJ1-1; no clear D gene. Per the germline V gene, CDR1 is MNHNY and CDR2 is SVGAGI (reference sequence). The CDR3 runs 14 residues. V was pared by 2 bases and J by 6 bases, with 13 bases between. The CDR3, as DNA: TGTGCCAGCAGTTACGGGCAATACCTCGCTGAAGCTTTCTTT. Its translation is CASSYGQYLAEAFF.

The CDR3 coding sequence is TGTGCCAGCAGTAGAGGGACAGGGGAAAACTATGGCTACACCTTC. This gives the protein CASSRGTGENYGYTF. The chain links TRBV6-1 to TRBJ1-2; 10 nucleotides agree with TRBD1. This CDR3 has 15 amino acids. Germline CDR1 and CDR2: MNHNS and SASEGT. V lost 5 bases to trimming and J lost 2 bases; unmatched junction nucleotides: 5.

This sequence joins TRBV27 and TRBJ2-7, with D perhaps TRBD1 (5 bases). Trimming took 6 bases from V and 2 from J, leaving 17 bases between them. Germline CDR1 is MNHEY and CDR2 is SMNVEV (reference sequence). CDR3 length: 15 residues. CDR3 bases: TGTGCCAGCAGAAAAATACAGGCCGAAACCTACGAGCAGTACTTC. This encodes CASRKIQAETYEQYF.

V gene TRBV18 combines with J gene TRBJ1-2, with 8 bases that match TRBD1. Germline V gives CDR1 KGHSH, CDR2 LQKENI. The CDR3 loop spans 14 amino acids. J was trimmed by 8 bases and V by 2 bases; bases with no gene match: 7. CDR3 protein: CASSPETGASGYTF. The CDR3 DNA follows: TGTGCCAGCTCACCAGAGACAGGGGCTTCGGGCTACACCTTC.

The V and J genes are TRBV28 and TRBJ1-2; possibly TRBD1 for D (5 bases). The ends were cut back, 3 bases at V and 0 bases at J, with 11 bases in the middle. The CDR3 has 15 residues. Germline CDR1 and CDR2: MDHEN and SYDVKM. The chain's CDR3 is CASSFKAGTNYGYTF. Here the CDR3 DNA reads TGTGCCAGCAGTTTTAAGGCAGGGACTAACTATGGCTACACCTTC.

This clone turned up a few times. The V gene is TRBV29-1, the J gene TRBJ2-3, with D perhaps TRBD1 (6 bases). The germline V gene encodes CDR1 SQVTM and CDR2 ANQGSEA. The V end was cut by 0 bases, the J end by 6 bases, with 10 bases between. CDR3 length: 13 amino acids. The CDR3 coding sequence is TGCAGCGTTGAAGACCGCGACAGGGATACGCAGTATTTT. The encoded protein is CSVEDRDRDTQYF.

This chain connects TRBV10-3 to TRBJ2-3, with 14 bases matching TRBD2. CDR1 is ENHRY and CDR2 is SYGVKD in the germline V gene. This CDR3 spans 17 amino acids. The V segment lost 4 bases and the J segment 1 base; nucleotides outside the gene matches: 4. The CDR3 reads CAISGGLAGARTDTQYF. CDR3 in DNA: TGTGCCATCAGTGGGGGACTAGCGGGGGCCCGCACAGATACGCAGTATTTT.

This clone was picked up a small number of times. The chain joins TRBV28 to TRBJ2-3; 13 bases agree with TRBD2. With V trimmed by 8 bases and J by 1 base, 0 bases remained unmatched. Germline lookup yields CDR1 MDHEN and CDR2 SYDVKM. The CDR3 has 14 residues. For the CDR3, the DNA is TGTGCCAGCGGGACTAGCGGGGGCACAGATACGCAGTATTTT. Encoded protein: CASGTSGGTDTQYF.

This clone was detected once. The rearrangement uses TRBV12-5 and TRBJ1-2; D may be TRBD1 (6 bases). The germline V and J ends were trimmed by 0 bases and 0 bases, with 17 bases remaining between them. Germline V gene lookup returns CDR1 LGHNT and CDR2 FRNRAP. CDR3 length: 18 amino acids. The CDR3 here is CASGLVLGRGASNYGYTF. The CDR3 DNA reads TGTGCTAGTGGTTTGGTACTGGGCAGGGGAGCGTCTAACTATGGCTACACCTTC.

The chain links TRBV19 to TRBJ2-5, with 7 bases identical to TRBD2. The J segment lost 0 bases and the V segment lost 0 bases, leaving 4 bases of the junction unmatched. The CDR3 extends over 16 amino acids. CDR1 is LNHDA, CDR2 SQIVND, per germline (reference sequence). The CDR3 DNA is TGTGCCAGTAGTATAGACGGGGGGACGTACCAAGAGACCCAGTACTTC. It specifies CASSIDGGTYQETQYF. The whole variable domain, remainder taken from reference TRBV19 and TRBJ2-5, is DGGITQSPKYLFRKEGQNVTLSCEQNLNHDAMYWYRQDPGQGLRLIYYSQIVNDFQKGDIAEGYSVSREKKESFPLTVTSAQKNPTAFYLCASSIDGGTYQETQYFGPGTRLLVL.

This clone was detected only a few times. The rearrangement links TRBV21-1 to TRBJ1-6; the D call in the table, TRBD1, was not verified against the DNA. TRBV21-1 is annotated as a pseudogene. The CDR3 loop spans 16 amino acids. CDR3 amino acids: CASSTVRNRSYSPLHF. DNA of the CDR3: TGTGCCAGCAGCACGGTTCGGAACAGGTCATATTCACCCCTCCACTTT.

This clone has a single count. The gene calls are TRBV10-3 and TRBJ1-5, with D possibly being TRBD1 (6 bases). This CDR3 is built from 14 residues. Germline V gene lookup returns CDR1 ENHRY and CDR2 SYGVKD. Trimming took 2 bases from V and 3 from J, leaving 8 bases between them. The CDR3 sequence is CAISEAGVNQPQHF. As DNA, the CDR3 is TGTGCCATCAGTGAGGCAGGGGTCAATCAGCCCCAGCATTTT.

This rearrangement joins TRBV19 to TRBJ2-7; D is undetermined. V lost 6 bases to trimming and J lost 2 bases, with 11 bases between them. Germline V gene lookup returns CDR1 LNHDA and CDR2 SQIVND (reference sequence). The CDR3 has 13 amino acids. The CDR3 bases are TGTGCCAGTAGATCCACGGTCACCTACGAGCAGTACTTC. This sequence encodes CASRSTVTYEQYF.

The chain combines TRBV30 with TRBJ2-5; 9 nucleotides match TRBD2. V trimming: 1 base; J trimming: 3 bases; junction bases outside the gene matches: 12. Looked up from germline, CDR1 is GTSNPN and CDR2 is SVGIG (reference sequence). The CDR3 is 17 amino acids. The CDR3 reads CAWSGHPSGRRKETQYF. For the CDR3, the DNA is TGTGCCTGGAGTGGGCACCCCAGCGGGAGGAGAAAAGAGACCCAGTACTTC.

The chain employs TRBV7-8 and TRBJ2-7; 8 bases map to TRBD2. CDR3 length: 14 residues. The germline V gene has CDR1 SGHVS and CDR2 FQNEAQ. J lost 3 bases, V lost 5 bases, and 6 bases had no gene match. The CDR3 coding sequence is TGTGCCAGCAGCCGGGGAGCGGGGGACTACGAGCAGTACTTC. Protein product: CASSRGAGDYEQYF.

This rearrangement joins TRBV7-6 to TRBJ1-6; 7 positions agree with TRBD1. The germline V gene has CDR1 SGHVS and CDR2 FNYEAQ. This CDR3 comprises 14 residues. V was clipped by 5 bases and J by 8 bases; unmatched bases: 6. CDR3 nucleotide sequence: TGTGCCAGCAGCCGGAATCAGGGGGATTCACCCCTCCACTTT. Translation gives CASSRNQGDSPLHF.

The V gene is TRBV7-8, the J gene TRBJ2-3; the match to TRBD2 covers 8 bases. The CDR3 is 14 amino acids. Looked up from germline, CDR1 is SGHVS and CDR2 is FQNEAQ. The V and J ends lost 5 bases and 0 bases, in that order; junction bases with no gene match: 1. The CDR3 nucleotides are TGTGCCAGCAGCCGGGGGGGGAGCACAGATACGCAGTATTTT. It yields the protein CASSRGGSTDTQYF.

The chain joins TRBV11-2 to TRBJ2-7; D not resolved. Trimming shortened V by 5 bases and J by 3 bases, and 11 bases separated the two germline ends. CDR1 and CDR2 from the germline V gene are SGHAT and FQNNGV. This CDR3 has 13 residues. This chain's CDR3 is CASSPPHLYEQYF. Written as DNA, the CDR3 is TGTGCCAGCAGCCCCCCACACCTCTACGAGCAGTACTTC. The variable domain in full, completed from reference TRBV11-2 and TRBJ2-7, reads EAGVAQSPRYKIIEKRQSVAFWCNPISGHATLYWYQQILGQGPKLLIQFQNNGVVDDSQLPKDRFSAERLKGVDSTLKIQPAKLEDSAVYLCASSPPHLYEQYFGPGTRLTVT.

The rearrangement uses TRBV6-5 and TRBJ2-5, with 8 bases that match TRBD2. After removal of 3 bases from V and 1 base from J, the junction contained 1 base not matched to a gene. This CDR3 has 14 residues. CDR1 MNHEY and CDR2 SVGAGI come from the germline V gene. CDR3: CASSYTSGQETQYF. CDR3 DNA: TGTGCCAGCAGTTATACTAGCGGCCAAGAGACCCAGTACTTC.

The chain has TRBV5-1 and TRBJ2-7; 13 nucleotides align to TRBD2. The germline V gene encodes CDR1 SGHRS and CDR2 YFSETQ. The length of the CDR3 is 15 residues. After removal of 6 bases from V and 4 bases from J, the junction contained 7 bases not matched to a gene. The CDR3 region has the DNA TGCGCCAGCACCCCGACTAGCGGGGGGATGTACGAGCAGTACTTC. Protein sequence: CASTPTSGGMYEQYF.

CDR3 region: CASSRSGGSSYNEQFF. CDR3 sequence (DNA): TGTGCCAGCAGCCGTAGCGGGGGGAGCTCCTACAATGAGCAGTTCTTC. This sequence joins TRBV9 and TRBJ2-1; 10 bases line up with TRBD2. Germline CDR1 reads SGDLS; CDR2 reads YYNGEE. There are 16 residues in the CDR3. V trimming: 4 bases; J trimming: 0 bases; junction bases outside the gene matches: 4.

The chain has TRBV9 and TRBJ2-7; 7 positions match TRBD1. The CDR3 totals 15 residues. J was trimmed by 5 bases and V by 3 bases; bases with no gene match: 11. Per the germline V gene, CDR1 is SGDLS and CDR2 is YYNGEE. CDR3 sequence: CASSAADRAVDEQYF. In nucleotides, the CDR3 is TGTGCCAGCAGCGCAGCAGACAGGGCAGTGGACGAGCAGTACTTC.